A selection of T cell receptor beta chains follows, all from one sample in a study of blood T cells in healthy people across ages. One entry per CDR3 protein, called by TCRdb with MiXCR from the 5' RACE reads. In the table there are about a million distinct CDR3 sequences, around two fifths of which are singletons. The source material was blood. The receptors originated from a man in his late teens or twenties in good health. The CDR3 runs from the conserved cysteine through the conserved F or W. The order of the fields is D gene, J gene, clone size, V gene, CDR3 DNA, CDR3 protein. A D gene is named only where the DNA matches it firmly. The listing skips clone size in some rows; elsewhere it reads once, few, many or a size class.

- | TRBJ1-5 | - | TRBV20-1 | TGCAGTGCCAGTTGGACGGGGAATCAGCCCCAGCATTTT | CSASWTGNQPQHF
- | TRBJ1-2 | - | TRBV7-2 | TGTGCCAGCAGCCCCGGGGACACCTCTAACTATGGCTACACCTTC | CASSPGDTSNYGYTF
TRBD2 | TRBJ2-3 | - | TRBV12-3/TRBV12-4 | TGTGCCAGCTTGACTAGCGGGGGCACAGATACGGAGTATTTT | CASLTSGGTDTEYF
TRBD1 | TRBJ1-4 | - | TRBV7-9 | TGTGCCAGCAGCTTTCGGATCAGGGGGACTAATGAAAAACTGTTTTTT | CASSFRIRGTNEKLFF
- | TRBJ2-2 | - | TRBV2 | TGTGCCGGCAGTGGACTACGTTCGAACACCGGGGAGCTGTTTTTT | CAGSGLRSNTGELFF
- | TRBJ1-6 | - | TRBV7-2 | TGTGCCAGCAGCTTAGCCGGCAGGGGCGGCAATTCACCCCTCCACTTT | CASSLAGRGGNSPLHF
TRBD2 | TRBJ2-1 | - | TRBV2 | TGTGCCAGCAGCGGACTAGCGGGGGGGCTTAATATGATTTCGCATGAGCAGTTCTTC | CASSGLAGGLNMISHEQFF
TRBD1 | TRBJ1-2 | few | TRBV6-2/TRBV6-3 | TGTGCCAGCAATTCCCGACAGGGCCCTGACGGGGATGGCTACACCTTC | CASNSRQGPDGDGYTF
- | TRBJ1-1 | - | TRBV20-1 | TGCAGTGCTAGTGGGGGAGCCATGAACACTGAAGCTTTCTTT | CSASGGAMNTEAFF
- | TRBJ2-3 | many | TRBV27 | TGTGCCAGCAGTTCCCCGAGAAGAGGGGAGGCAGATACGCAGTATTTT | CASSSPRRGEADTQYF
TRBD2 | TRBJ2-1 | few | TRBV5-1 | TGCGCCAGCAGCCTTCGAGGTAGCGGGACCTACAATGAGCAGTTCTTC | CASSLRGSGTYNEQFF
- | TRBJ1-1 | - | TRBV20-1 | TGCAGTGCTAGCGGTGGCAATAACATGAACACTGAAGCTTTCTTT | CSASGGNNMNTEAFF
- | TRBJ1-2 | few | TRBV10-3 | TGTGCCATTTGGACAGATCCTAGTGCTGGCTACACCTTC | CAIWTDPSAGYTF
- | TRBJ2-7 | - | TRBV15 | TGTGCCACCAGCAGCCCTCAGGGAGTCAACAATTACAATGAGCAGTACTTC | CATSSPQGVNNYNEQYF
- | TRBJ1-5 | - | TRBV7-2 | TGTGCCAGCAGCTTAGATGCTGGCCCCCAGCATTTT | CASSLDAGPQHF
- | TRBJ1-5 | - | TRBV20-1 | TGCAGTGCTAGTTTGGGGGCGGGTGAGAATCAGCCCCAGCATTTT | CSASLGAGENQPQHF
- | TRBJ2-7 | - | TRBV4-1 | TGCGCCAGCAGCCGGGAGTCCCCGGGACACTCCTACGAGCAGTACTTC | CASSRESPGHSYEQYF